The 31 T cell receptor beta chains reported below all come from one sample, sequenced in a study of T-cell reconstitution after alpha-beta-depleted transplantation in children. This sample's TCRbeta library carried unique molecular identifier barcodes. TCRdb reanalysed the PCR reads using MiXCR and keeps one entry per CDR3 protein. This sample has around 440,000 distinct CDR3 sequences, with 15% to 20% found just once. The sequences come from PBMCs, mostly from graft donor cells, collected 360 days after TCRalphabeta/CD19-depleted stem cell transplant. Source of these receptors: a boy under two years old who had a stem cell transplant for Wiskott-Aldrich syndrome, so the T cells may come from the graft donor.

This clonotype occurred a few times. The genes are TRBV5-1 and TRBJ2-6; TRBD1 matches at 8 bases. The junction had 7 bases not matched to a gene; V was cut back by 7 bases and J by 1 base. Germline assignment: CDR1 SGHRS and CDR2 YFSETQ. The CDR3 consists of 16 residues. The chain's CDR3 is CASRTGLTSGANVLTF. The CDR3 nucleotides are TGCGCCAGCCGGACAGGGCTTACTTCTGGGGCCAACGTCCTGACTTTC.

This clonotype was found a few times. The CDR3 nucleotides are TGTGCCAGCAGTCCTCAGGGTACCACCTACGAGCAGTACTTC. This codes for CASSPQGTTYEQYF. The gene calls are TRBV7-9 and TRBJ2-7; weak D call: TRBD1 (5 bases). The CDR3 consists of 14 residues. V shed 6 bases and J shed 2 bases, with 14 bases lying between them. In germline, CDR1 is SEHNR, CDR2 FQNEAQ (reference sequence).

This chain uses TRBV12-3 or TRBV12-4 with TRBJ2-1, with 9 bases fitting TRBD1. The ends lost 7 bases at V and 0 bases at J; junction bases unmatched: 16. This CDR3 spans 19 amino acids. The chain's CDR3 is CASKTEGQGGYLSYNEQFF. Written as DNA, the CDR3 is TGTGCCAGCAAGACTGAGGGACAGGGAGGGTACCTCTCCTACAATGAGCAGTTCTTC.

The gene calls are TRBV5-1 and TRBJ2-6; D gene uncertain. Looked up from germline, CDR1 is SGHRS and CDR2 is YFSETQ. CDR3 size: 17 residues. V was clipped by 0 bases and J by 0 bases, with 10 bases between them. This CDR3 is CASSLAALRSGANVLTF. Written as DNA, the CDR3 is TGCGCCAGCAGCTTGGCTGCTCTCCGCTCTGGGGCCAACGTCCTGACTTTC.

The chain combines TRBV5-1 with TRBJ2-1; no clear D gene. This CDR3 contains 16 residues. V lost 4 bases, J lost 0 bases, and 14 bases lay in between. CDR1 is SGHRS, CDR2 YFSETQ, per germline. The CDR3 sequence is CASSPIAFRSYNEQFF. The CDR3 DNA reads as TGCGCCAGCAGCCCAATCGCGTTTCGCTCCTACAATGAGCAGTTCTTC.

This clonotype was counted a few times. The V call is TRBV7-2, the J call TRBJ1-1; D uncertain. The CDR3 has 15 residues. The V and J ends lost 1 base and 2 bases respectively, with 11 bases between them. CDR1 and CDR2 from the germline V gene are SGHTA and FQGNSA. The chain's CDR3 is CASSLEAGLNTEAFF. The CDR3 DNA follows: TGTGCCAGCAGCTTAGAAGCAGGCCTTAACACTGAAGCTTTCTTT.

This clonotype was seen a few times. V gene TRBV5-1 combines with J gene TRBJ1-2; 9 bases are shared with TRBD1. CDR3 length: 17 residues. With V trimmed by 0 bases and J by 4 bases, 10 bases remained unmatched. Germline loops: CDR1 SGHRS, CDR2 YFSETQ. The CDR3 loop reads CASSLAGTGSKAYGYTF. In nucleotides, the CDR3 is TGCGCCAGCAGCTTGGCCGGGACAGGGTCGAAAGCCTATGGCTACACCTTC. The full variable domain, its missing parts supplied by reference TRBV5-1 and TRBJ1-2, is KAGVTQTPRYLIKTRGQQVTLSCSPISGHRSVSWYQQTPGQGLQFLFEYFSETQRNKGNFPGRFSGRQFSNSRSEMNVSTLELGDSALYLCASSLAGTGSKAYGYTFGSGTRLTVV.

This clonotype has only a few counts. This chain's CDR3 is CASSLSEETQYF. DNA of the CDR3: TGCGCCAGCAGCTTGAGTGAAGAGACCCAGTACTTC. The V and J genes are TRBV5-1 and TRBJ2-5, with no clear D. This CDR3 comprises 12 residues. V lost 1 base, J lost 3 bases, and 4 bases lay in between. Germline CDR1 is SGHRS and CDR2 is YFSETQ.

Here the CDR3 DNA reads TGTGCCAGCAGCTTAGTTGGCGGGGGGGCCTACAATGAGCAGTTCTTC. Protein: CASSLVGGGAYNEQFF. The chain is built from TRBV7-6 and TRBJ2-1, with 9 bases aligning to TRBD2. Germline CDR1 SGHVS, CDR2 FNYEAQ. This CDR3 spans 16 amino acids. Trimming removed 1 base from V and 2 bases from J; junction bases left unmatched: 3. Variable domain in full (rest from reference TRBV7-6 and TRBJ2-1): GAGVSQSPRYKVTKRGQDVALRCDPISGHVSLYWYRQALGQGPEFLTYFNYEAQQDKSGLPNDRFSAERPEGSISTLTIQRTEQRDSAMYRCASSLVGGGAYNEQFFGPGTRLTVL.

The V and J genes are TRBV7-2 and TRBJ2-3; D gene unclear. V was trimmed by 1 base and J by 0 bases, leaving 8 bases between them. CDR3 length: 15 amino acids. CDR1 is SGHTA, CDR2 FQGNSA, per germline. The CDR3 sequence: CASSLGGLSTDTQYF. The DNA for the CDR3 is TGTGCCAGCAGCTTAGGGGGTCTCAGCACAGATACGCAGTATTTT.

The CDR3 region has the DNA TGTGCCAGCAGCTTAGGACTGAGGCGGGGGTGGACAGATACGCAGTATTTT. Its translation: CASSLGLRRGWTDTQYF. The J gene is TRBJ2-3, the V gene TRBV11-2; 7 positions match TRBD2. The CDR3 has 17 residues. Trimming removed 1 base from V and 3 bases from J; junction bases left unmatched: 10. Germline lookup yields CDR1 SGHAT and CDR2 FQNNGV.

V is TRBV4-1 and J is TRBJ2-3; D possibly corresponds to TRBD1 (6 bases). This CDR3 is built from 15 residues. Trimming removed 2 bases from V and 0 bases from J, with 9 bases in between. The germline gives CDR1 MGHRA, CDR2 YSYEKL. CDR3 coding DNA: TGCGCCAGCAGCCAAACAGGGACAAGCACAGATACGCAGTATTTT. Translation: CASSQTGTSTDTQYF.

This clonotype was recorded a few times. One end of the junction varies from germline; a read error may be responsible. The chain carries TRBV12-3 or TRBV12-4 and TRBJ2-1, with 7 positions matching TRBD2. There are 16 residues in the CDR3. The CDR3 bases are TGTGCCAGCAAACCTGCTAGCGGAGAGTTTTACAATGAGCAGCTTTTC. Translating it yields CASKPASGEFYNEQLF.

The chain carries TRBV6-6 and TRBJ2-5; weak D call: TRBD2 (5 bases). This CDR3 is 11 amino acids long. V shed 5 bases and J shed 13 bases, with 14 bases lying between them. The V gene's germline CDR1 is MNHNY and CDR2 SVGAGI (reference sequence). CDR3 amino acids: CASSPLEGRYF. In DNA form, the CDR3 reads TGTGCCAGCAGTCCCCTTGAGGGCAGGTACTTC.

This clonotype has more than one count but fewer than ten. V and J are TRBV6-6 and TRBJ2-1; D is uncertain. The V gene's germline CDR1 is MNHNY and CDR2 SVGAGI (reference sequence). Trimming took 2 bases from V and 7 from J, leaving 6 bases between them. The CDR3 covers 12 residues. CDR3 in DNA: TGTGCCAGCAGTTACATGCAGAATGAGCAGTTCTTC. Its translation is CASSYMQNEQFF.

There are a few counts of this clonotype. The J gene is TRBJ2-1, the V gene TRBV30; 12 bases map to TRBD2. This CDR3 has 14 residues. CDR1 is GTSNPN and CDR2 is SVGIG in the germline V gene (reference sequence). V lost 7 bases to trimming and J lost 2 bases; unmatched junction nucleotides: 3. The CDR3 DNA sequence: TGTGCCTTAAGACTAGCGGGAGCCTACAATGAGCAGTTCTTC. Its translation: CALRLAGAYNEQFF.

There are a few counts of this clonotype. V is TRBV4-1 and J is TRBJ2-3; D is unresolved. The CDR3 is 15 amino acids. From germline, CDR1 is MGHRA and CDR2 YSYEKL. Trimming shortened V by 4 bases and J by 4 bases, and 15 bases separated the two germline ends. The CDR3 is CASSPLVSWADTQYF. CDR3 in DNA: TGCGCCAGCAGCCCGCTAGTAAGTTGGGCAGATACGCAGTATTTT.

The chain is built from TRBV6-2 or TRBV6-3 and TRBJ2-1, with D perhaps matching TRBD2 (7 bases). Looked up from germline, CDR1 is MNHEY and CDR2 is SVGEGT. Trimming took 0 bases from V and 4 from J, leaving 19 bases between them. The CDR3 totals 18 residues. CDR3 coding DNA: TGTGCCAGCAGTTACTCGAAGGTCGGCGGGGGCAGATACAATGAGCAGTTCTTC. Residues: CASSYSKVGGGRYNEQFF.

V is TRBV11-2 and J is TRBJ2-7; D remains unclear. Per the germline V gene, CDR1 is SGHAT and CDR2 is FQNNGV. The CDR3 extends over 17 amino acids. V was trimmed by 1 base and J by 1 base, leaving 17 bases between them. The CDR3 nucleotides read TGTGCCAGCAGCTTAGTAGTTTCCTCCAGGCTTTCCTACGAGCAGTACTTC. It encodes CASSLVVSSRLSYEQYF.

This clonotype was counted a few times. The V and J genes are TRBV12-3 or TRBV12-4 and TRBJ2-7, with D perhaps matching TRBD2 (7 bases). V gave up 3 bases and J gave up 1 base, with 16 bases separating them. This CDR3 is 16 amino acids long. CDR3 sequence (DNA): TGTGCCAGCAGTTTTGAAGGAGGGAGGGGGTCCTACGAGCAGTACTTC. It is translated as CASSFEGGRGSYEQYF.

This clonotype was seen just once. Just one base apart from a much larger clone, this may be a read error. The chain is built from TRBV6-6 and TRBJ2-5; the D gene could be TRBD1 or TRBD2 (6 bases each). Deletions cut 3 bases from V and 9 bases from J, with 14 bases between. The CDR3 is made up of 13 amino acids. Germline V gives CDR1 MNHNY, CDR2 SVGAGI (reference sequence). CDR3 sequence reads: CASSYPGAEAQYF. The CDR3 DNA is TGTGCCAGCAGTTATCCGGGGGCTGAGGCCCAGTACTTC.

The rearrangement joins TRBV11-3 to TRBJ1-6; maybe TRBD1 (5 bases). The germline gives CDR1 SGHNT, CDR2 YENEEA. V lost 1 base and J lost 8, with 9 bases in between. This CDR3 spans 14 amino acids. The CDR3 DNA reads TGTGCCAGCAGCTTAGTCAGGGATGATTCACCCCTCCACTTT. Amino acids: CASSLVRDDSPLHF.

V and J are TRBV12-3 or TRBV12-4 and TRBJ2-5, with D possibly called TRBD1 or TRBD2 (5 bases each). The CDR3 is 17 amino acids. V was pared by 1 base and J by 1 base, with 16 bases between. The CDR3 loop is CASSLGGRGGPQETQYF. CDR3 sequence (DNA): TGTGCCAGCAGTTTAGGGGGCCGGGGCGGACCCCAAGAGACCCAGTACTTC.

This clonotype has more than one count but fewer than ten. At one boundary the junction diverges from the germline segment, which might be a read error. CDR3 region: CSARGGERRDTRTF. The CDR3, as DNA: TGCAGTGCTAGAGGTGGGGAAAGGCGGGACACTAGAACCTTC. The chain has TRBV20-1 and TRBJ2-7; D is perhaps TRBD1 or TRBD2 (6 bases each). Germline loops: CDR1 DFQATT, CDR2 SNEGSKA (reference sequence). This CDR3 has 14 residues.

The rearrangement joins TRBV5-5 to TRBJ2-1; D is perhaps TRBD2 (7 bases). Germline loops: CDR1 SGHKS, CDR2 YYEKEE (reference sequence). There are 17 residues in the CDR3. Trimming left V 2 bases short and J 4 bases short, with 19 bases between. CDR3 sequence (DNA): TGTGCCAGCAGCTTTAAACAAGCGGGACAAACTTACAATGAGCAGTTCTTC. It translates to CASSFKQAGQTYNEQFF.

This chain links TRBV20-1 with TRBJ2-3; 11 nucleotides align to TRBD2. The trim removed 3 bases at V and 5 bases at J, leaving 7 bases unmatched. There are 15 residues in the CDR3. Germline CDR1 and CDR2: DFQATT and SNEGSKA (reference sequence). CDR3 region: CSASPIAGGRDTQYF. In DNA, the CDR3 is TGCAGTGCTAGTCCTATAGCGGGAGGGCGAGATACGCAGTATTTT.

This chain links TRBV18 with TRBJ2-3, with D hard to call. V dropped 5 bases and J dropped 4 bases, with 10 bases sitting between them. Germline lookup yields CDR1 KGHSH and CDR2 LQKENI. This CDR3 region has 13 residues. DNA of the CDR3: TGTGCCAGCTCAGACATGTTGGCAGATACGCAGTATTTT. This encodes CASSDMLADTQYF.

The rearrangement links TRBV12-3 or TRBV12-4 to TRBJ2-1; no definite D call. Trimming took 5 bases from V and 6 from J, leaving 17 bases between them. The CDR3 has 15 amino acids. The CDR3 nucleotides are TGTGCCAGCAGTCGAGAGAGGCCATGGGGCAATGAGCAGTTCTTC. Translated: CASSRERPWGNEQFF.

V and J are TRBV11-2 and TRBJ2-5; D gene uncertain. V shed 7 bases and J shed 3 bases, with 15 bases lying between them. This CDR3 is built from 14 residues. Germline lookup yields CDR1 SGHAT and CDR2 FQNNGV. CDR3 bases: TGTGCCAGCACCGCGACGCCGGCGGAAGAGACCCAGTACTTC. It specifies CASTATPAEETQYF.

This clonotype was detected a few times. The chain couples TRBV24-1 to TRBJ2-3; perhaps TRBD1 as D (5 bases). In germline, CDR1 is KGHDR, CDR2 SFDVKD. The CDR3 length is 16 residues. V lost 1 base to trimming and J lost 4 bases, with 14 bases between them. The CDR3 sequence: CATSDFGQITADTQYF. CDR3 coding DNA: TGTGCCACCAGTGATTTTGGACAAATCACGGCAGATACGCAGTATTTT.

The chain joins TRBV14 to TRBJ1-1; 9 nucleotides align to TRBD1. The CDR3 consists of 16 residues. Germline V lookup: CDR1 SGHDN, CDR2 FVKESK. The V segment lost 3 bases and the J segment 0 bases; nucleotides outside the gene matches: 5. Here the CDR3 DNA reads TGTGCCAGCAGCCATACAGGGGGCTACTTGAACACTGAAGCTTTCTTT. This translates into CASSHTGGYLNTEAFF. Complete variable domain (other parts from reference TRBV14 and TRBJ1-1): EAGVTQFPSHSVIEKGQTVTLRCDPISGHDNLYWYRRVMGKEIKFLLHFVKESKQDESGMPNNRFLAERTGGTYSTLKVQPAELEDSGVYFCASSHTGGYLNTEAFFGQGTRLTVV.